A single sample is the source of the 26 T cell receptor beta chains below, sequenced in a study of beta chain features in type 1 diabetes. Since all of the isolated RNA was reverse transcribed, expressed TCRB transcripts were what got sequenced. Produced via immunoSEQ multiplex PCR; TCRdb's table is partial and in-frame only. The profile covers fewer than 900,000 clones, with roughly 15% appearing a single time and 0.023% taken by the ten largest. The source material was naive CD4+ T cells from blood. These receptors all stem from a woman under 30 in good health.

J is TRBJ2-2 and V is TRBV7-9; 7 positions match TRBD1. CDR1 and CDR2 from the germline V gene are SEHNR and FQNEAQ (reference sequence). The J segment lost 6 bases and the V segment lost 5 bases, leaving 3 bases of the junction unmatched. This CDR3 contains 13 residues. CDR3 residues: CASSPQGAGELFF. In DNA form, the CDR3 reads TGTGCCAGCAGCCCGCAGGGGGCCGGGGAGCTGTTTTTT.

This clone was observed a few times. This CDR3 is CASSLREQGGNSPLHF. CDR3 nucleotides: TGTGCCAGCAGCCTACGGGAACAGGGAGGTAATTCACCCCTCCACTTT. This rearrangement joins TRBV7-9 to TRBJ1-6, with D perhaps TRBD1 (6 bases). Germline values: CDR1 SEHNR, CDR2 FQNEAQ (reference sequence). CDR3 length: 16 amino acids. Trimming removed 5 bases at V and 6 bases at J, with 17 bases between. Combining the CDR3 with reference TRBV7-9 and TRBJ1-6 gives the whole variable domain DTGVSQNPRHKITKRGQNVTFRCDPISEHNRLYWYRQTLGQGPEFLTYFQNEAQLEKSRLLSDRFSAERPKGSFSTLEIQRTEQGDSAMYLCASSLREQGGNSPLHFGNGTRLTVT.

The chain combines TRBV19 with TRBJ1-4; D is ambiguous. Germline V gene sequence: CDR1 LNHDA, CDR2 SQIVND (reference sequence). V lost 3 bases and J lost 3, with 11 bases in between. This CDR3 has 15 amino acids. The CDR3 loop is CASSMARKPNEKLFF. DNA for the CDR3: TGTGCCAGTAGTATGGCAAGGAAGCCTAATGAAAAACTGTTTTTT. Using reference TRBV19 and TRBJ1-4 for the parts outside the CDR3, the full variable domain is DGGITQSPKYLFRKEGQNVTLSCEQNLNHDAMYWYRQDPGQGLRLIYYSQIVNDFQKGDIAEGYSVSREKKESFPLTVTSAQKNPTAFYLCASSMARKPNEKLFFGSGTQLSVL.

The chain combines TRBV7-8 with TRBJ2-1; TRBD2 aligns across 8 bases. The V and J ends lost 6 bases and 9 bases, in that order; junction bases with no gene match: 10. The CDR3 consists of 14 residues. CDR1 SGHVS and CDR2 FQNEAQ come from the germline V gene. In DNA, the CDR3 is TGTGCCAGCAGTCAATGGGCGGGAGGACGTGAGCAGTTCTTC. Encoded protein: CASSQWAGGREQFF.

This sequence joins TRBV25-1 and TRBJ1-4; a possible D gene is TRBD1 (6 bases). V was clipped by 1 base and J by 7 bases, with 13 bases between them. The length of the CDR3 is 15 residues. Per germline, CDR1 MGHDK and CDR2 SYGVNS. This chain's CDR3 is CASSELGAVGEKLFF. In nucleotides, the CDR3 is TGTGCCAGCAGTGAATTGGGGGCGGTGGGTGAAAAACTGTTTTTT.

This clone was counted only a few times. The J gene is TRBJ1-1, the V gene TRBV20-1; D remains ambiguous. This CDR3 is built from 11 residues. The germline gives CDR1 DFQATT, CDR2 SNEGSKA (reference sequence). The CDR3 reads CRGIHGTEAFF. In DNA form, the CDR3 reads TGCAGGGGGATTCATGGAACTGAAGCTTTCTTT.

This clone was seen more than once but under ten times. The rearrangement uses TRBV9 and TRBJ2-3; D is unclear. Per germline, CDR1 SGDLS and CDR2 YYNGEE. This CDR3 comprises 14 residues. Deletions cut 0 bases from V and 6 bases from J, with 11 bases between. The CDR3 coding sequence is TGTGCCAGCAGCGTAGCTAACCAGGCCGATACGCAGTATTTT. This gives the protein CASSVANQADTQYF. Full variable domain (missing parts from reference TRBV9 and TRBJ2-3): DSGVTQTPKHLITATGQRVTLRCSPRSGDLSVYWYQQSLDQGLQFLIQYYNGEERAKGNILERFSAQQFPDLHSELNLSSLELGDSALYFCASSVANQADTQYFGPGTRLTVL.

The rearrangement joins TRBV2 to TRBJ2-1; no definite D call. CDR1 is SNHLY, CDR2 FYNNEI, per germline. The CDR3 is made up of 15 amino acids. The ends were cut back, 2 bases at V and 3 bases at J, with 11 bases in the middle. CDR3 region: CASSEILHSYNEQFF. Here the CDR3 DNA reads TGTGCCAGCAGTGAAATCCTTCATAGCTACAATGAGCAGTTCTTC.

This clone has only a few counts. V and J are TRBV7-9 and TRBJ1-2; D is possibly TRBD1 (6 bases). Germline assignment: CDR1 SEHNR and CDR2 FQNEAQ (reference sequence). The ends were cut back, 0 bases at V and 7 bases at J, with 12 bases in the middle. The CDR3 sequence is 14 residues long. As DNA, the CDR3 is TGTGCCAGCAGCTTAGCGGGACATGGTGGTGGCTACACCTTC. Translated: CASSLAGHGGGYTF.

The chain joins TRBV5-1 to TRBJ1-1, with D maybe TRBD1 (6 bases). V was cut by 6 bases and J by 6 bases, with 12 bases left in between. Germline V gene data show CDR1 as SGHRS and CDR2 as YFSETQ. CDR3 length: 12 residues. This CDR3 is CASTGDNPEAFF. The CDR3 DNA reads as TGCGCCAGCACAGGGGACAACCCTGAAGCTTTCTTT.

V gene TRBV2 combines with J gene TRBJ1-1; D is possibly TRBD1 (5 bases). The CDR3 has 14 amino acids. The germline V gene encodes CDR1 SNHLY and CDR2 FYNNEI. V gave up 4 bases and J gave up 1 base, with 10 bases separating them. The CDR3 spells CASSVRGGNTEAFF. The CDR3 DNA is TGTGCCAGCAGTGTTCGGGGGGGGAACACTGAAGCTTTCTTT.

This clone was observed a handful of times. This chain uses TRBV5-4 with TRBJ2-7; D is undetermined. This CDR3 spans 13 amino acids. Per germline, CDR1 SGHNT and CDR2 YYREEE (reference sequence). Trimming stripped 5 bases from V and 4 bases from J, with 13 bases between. CDR3 sequence (DNA): TGTGCCAGCAGTTCACGCCGATTGTACGAGCAGTACTTC. Its translation: CASSSRRLYEQYF.

V gene TRBV10-3 combines with J gene TRBJ1-2; 10 nucleotides align to TRBD1. CDR3 length equals 14 residues. The trim removed 6 bases at V and 5 bases at J, leaving 6 bases unmatched. CDR1 and CDR2 (germline): ENHRY, SYGVKD. As DNA, the CDR3 is TGTGCCATCAGGGACCGGGACAGGGGTTATGGCTACACCTTC. Its protein is CAIRDRDRGYGYTF.

This clone has only one observation. The chain employs TRBV4-3 and TRBJ1-4; D not certain. This CDR3 contains 16 residues. V lost 0 bases to trimming and J lost 5 bases, with 13 bases between them. Germline V gene data show CDR1 as LGHNA and CDR2 as YSLEER. CDR3 sequence reads: CASSQDSLQINEKLFF. In DNA form, the CDR3 reads TGCGCCAGCAGCCAAGATTCGTTACAGATAAATGAAAAACTGTTTTTT.

This clone was observed a few times. The genes are TRBV18 and TRBJ2-1; D not certain. This CDR3 spans 16 amino acids. The ends were cut back, 3 bases at V and 6 bases at J, with 18 bases in the middle. Germline CDR1 reads KGHSH; CDR2 reads LQKENI. The CDR3 region has the DNA TGTGCCAGCTCACCGTACGTTGCGACCAATCCCAATGAGCAGTTCTTC. Amino acids: CASSPYVATNPNEQFF.

V and J are TRBV2 and TRBJ2-2; D perhaps matches TRBD2 (5 bases). The V and J ends lost 5 bases and 5 bases respectively, with 9 bases between them. This CDR3 has 13 amino acids. Per the germline V gene, CDR1 is SNHLY and CDR2 is FYNNEI. CDR3: CASSNSATGELFF. The CDR3 bases are TGTGCCAGCAGTAATAGCGCGACCGGGGAGCTGTTTTTT.

This clone has more than one count but fewer than ten. The chain joins TRBV7-2 to TRBJ2-5, with 8 bases fitting TRBD1. CDR1 and CDR2 (germline): SGHTA, FQGNSA. Trimming removed 4 bases from V and 7 bases from J; junction bases left unmatched: 8. CDR3 size: 14 residues. The CDR3 DNA follows: TGTGCCAGCAGCTCCAGACAGGGGAGTATGACCCAGTACTTC. It translates to CASSSRQGSMTQYF.

Only a few counts were recorded for this clone. The V gene is TRBV7-3, the J gene TRBJ2-4; D unclear. Trimming cost V 6 bases and J 0 bases, with 12 bases left between them. CDR3 size: 15 residues. The germline gives CDR1 SGHTA, CDR2 FQGTGA. CDR3 bases: TGTGCCAGCAGAGGGAATTCACTAGCCAAAAACATTCAGTACTTC. It is translated as CASRGNSLAKNIQYF.

This clone was picked up a small number of times. The J gene is TRBJ2-1, the V gene TRBV7-3; no clear D. The CDR3 totals 14 residues. CDR1 and CDR2 from the germline V gene are SGHTA and FQGTGA. The V gene lost 2 bases and the J gene lost 5 bases, with 10 bases spanning the gap. Written as DNA, the CDR3 is TGTGCCAGCAGCTTAGGCGGCAATAACAATGAGCAGTTCTTC. Protein sequence: CASSLGGNNNEQFF.

Remarks on this clone: Germline is not matched at one junction end, which may reflect a read error. The gene calls are TRBV30 and TRBJ2-3; D gene uncertain. Germline CDR1 reads GTSNPN; CDR2 reads SVGIG (reference sequence). The CDR3 consists of 8 residues. The CDR3 DNA is TGTGCCTGGAGTGCCCAGGTTTTT. Amino acid sequence: CAWSAQVF.

This chain joins TRBV4-2 and TRBJ1-4; 8 bases align to TRBD1. V lost 1 base, J lost 10 bases, and 8 bases stayed unmatched. This CDR3 has 15 amino acids. Germline V gene sequence: CDR1 LGHNA, CDR2 YNFKEQ. The CDR3 sequence is CASSQAQGAIGKLFF. The CDR3 region has the DNA TGTGCCAGCAGCCAAGCTCAGGGGGCGATAGGAAAACTGTTTTTT.

The V and J genes are TRBV5-1 and TRBJ2-1, with D unresolved. The V and J ends lost 0 bases and 1 base respectively, with 11 bases between them. The CDR3 is 16 residues long. Germline assignment: CDR1 SGHRS and CDR2 YFSETQ. This CDR3 reads CASSLDGALSYNEQFF. For the CDR3, the DNA is TGCGCCAGCAGCTTGGACGGCGCACTATCCTACAATGAGCAGTTCTTC.

This chain connects TRBV18 to TRBJ1-2, with unresolved D. The CDR3 extends over 14 amino acids. Trimming took 5 bases from V and 3 from J, leaving 13 bases between them. CDR1 is KGHSH and CDR2 is LQKENI in the germline V gene. In nucleotides, the CDR3 is TGTGCCAGCTCATCCGGACCAGGCGACTATGGCTACACCTTC. This translates into CASSSGPGDYGYTF.

The chain links TRBV7-2 to TRBJ2-3; weak D call: TRBD2 (6 bases). Germline CDR1 is SGHTA and CDR2 is FQGNSA. Trimming cost V 5 bases and J 0 bases, with 18 bases left between them. The CDR3 consists of 17 residues. The CDR3 region has the DNA TGTGCCAGCAGCCCACGTCATGGGGCGGGAAGCACAGATACGCAGTATTTT. Protein: CASSPRHGAGSTDTQYF. The full variable domain, with the rest looked up from reference TRBV7-2 and TRBJ2-3, is GAGVSQSPSNKVTEKGKDVELRCDPISGHTALYWYRQSLGQGLEFLIYFQGNSAPDKSGLPSDRFSAERTGGSVSTLTIQRTQQEDSAVYLCASSPRHGAGSTDTQYFGPGTRLTVL.

This clone was seen only a few times. The chain links TRBV4-3 to TRBJ2-1; tentatively, D is TRBD1 (6 bases). The CDR3 has 16 residues. Per the germline V gene, CDR1 is LGHNA and CDR2 is YSLEER. The V end lost 1 base, the J end lost 10 bases, and 20 bases lay between the germline ends. CDR3 region: CASSQVLGVIGQEQFF. CDR3 in DNA: TGCGCCAGCAGCCAAGTTTTGGGTGTAATTGGACAGGAGCAGTTCTTC.

The CDR3 DNA reads TGTGCCAGCGGGACAGGGGGCATAGAGACCCAGTACTTC. Translation gives CASGTGGIETQYF. The chain is built from TRBV25-1 and TRBJ2-5; 12 bases match TRBD1. J lost 4 bases, V lost 8 bases, and 2 bases had no gene match. In germline, CDR1 is MGHDK, CDR2 SYGVNS. This CDR3 is 13 amino acids long.